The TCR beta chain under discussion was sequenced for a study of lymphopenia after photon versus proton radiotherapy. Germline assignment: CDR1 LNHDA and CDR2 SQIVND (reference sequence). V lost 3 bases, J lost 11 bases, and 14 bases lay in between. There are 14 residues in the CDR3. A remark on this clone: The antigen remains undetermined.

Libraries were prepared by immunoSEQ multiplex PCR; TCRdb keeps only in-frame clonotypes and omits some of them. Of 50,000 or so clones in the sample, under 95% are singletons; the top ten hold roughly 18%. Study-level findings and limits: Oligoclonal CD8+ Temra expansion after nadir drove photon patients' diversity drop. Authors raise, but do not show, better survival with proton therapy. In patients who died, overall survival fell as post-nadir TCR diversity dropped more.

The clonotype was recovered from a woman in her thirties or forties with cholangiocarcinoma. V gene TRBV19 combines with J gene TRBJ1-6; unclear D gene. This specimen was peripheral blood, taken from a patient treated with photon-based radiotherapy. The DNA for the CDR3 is TGTGCCAGTAGTATCCAGGCCTTCTCGGCACCCCTCCACTTT. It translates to CASSIQAFSAPLHF.